This T cell receptor (beta chain) was sequenced during a study of blood T cell repertoires in COVID-19. For the study at large: The United States, Italy and Spain supplied acute and convalescent COVID-19 samples. The analysed material was cDNA or gDNA that came from T cells, B-cell-depleted T cells, or PBMCs.

Original methodology: Amplification of reference gene primers provided the estimated nucleated cell counts. The method was immunoSEQ multiplex PCR; TCRdb's version includes in-frame clones alone and lacks a portion of them. Clone size and the V and J calls come from that table; the DNA yielded D and trimming. Altogether 200,000 to 250,000 clones are present, 80% to 85% being singletons, with the ten largest covering just under 20%. Per germline, CDR1 LGHNA and CDR2 YNFKEQ. V was trimmed by 0 bases and J by 7 bases, leaving 16 bases between them. This CDR3 spans 15 amino acids. The V call is TRBV4-2, the J call TRBJ2-7; possible D gene TRBD2, 6 bases. The sequence was obtained from a man between 25 and 39 years old with active or convalescent COVID-19. Sequenced sample: peripheral blood. The CDR3 DNA reads as TGTGCCAGCAGCCAAGATGGCCCAGCTGCGGGGGAGCAGTACTTC. Its translation is CASSQDGPAAGEQYF.